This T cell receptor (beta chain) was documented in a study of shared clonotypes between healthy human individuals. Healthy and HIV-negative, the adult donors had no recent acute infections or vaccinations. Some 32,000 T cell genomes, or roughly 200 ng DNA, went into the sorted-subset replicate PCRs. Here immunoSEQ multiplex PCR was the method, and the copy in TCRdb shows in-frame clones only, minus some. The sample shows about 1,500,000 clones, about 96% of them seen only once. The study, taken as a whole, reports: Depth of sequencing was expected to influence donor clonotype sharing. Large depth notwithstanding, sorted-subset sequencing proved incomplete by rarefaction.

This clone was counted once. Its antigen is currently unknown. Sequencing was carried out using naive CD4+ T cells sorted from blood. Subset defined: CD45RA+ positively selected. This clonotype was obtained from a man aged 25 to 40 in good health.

CDR3 sequence (DNA): TGTGCCAGCGGTCTTCTAGCGGGAGTTCCGGATACGCAGTATTTT. The encoded protein is CASGLLAGVPDTQYF. V and J are TRBV6-6 and TRBJ2-3; 10 nucleotides line up with TRBD2. CDR1 MNHNY and CDR2 SVGAGI come from the germline V gene (reference sequence). The CDR3 covers 15 residues. With V trimmed by 8 bases and J by 6 bases, 11 bases remained unmatched.